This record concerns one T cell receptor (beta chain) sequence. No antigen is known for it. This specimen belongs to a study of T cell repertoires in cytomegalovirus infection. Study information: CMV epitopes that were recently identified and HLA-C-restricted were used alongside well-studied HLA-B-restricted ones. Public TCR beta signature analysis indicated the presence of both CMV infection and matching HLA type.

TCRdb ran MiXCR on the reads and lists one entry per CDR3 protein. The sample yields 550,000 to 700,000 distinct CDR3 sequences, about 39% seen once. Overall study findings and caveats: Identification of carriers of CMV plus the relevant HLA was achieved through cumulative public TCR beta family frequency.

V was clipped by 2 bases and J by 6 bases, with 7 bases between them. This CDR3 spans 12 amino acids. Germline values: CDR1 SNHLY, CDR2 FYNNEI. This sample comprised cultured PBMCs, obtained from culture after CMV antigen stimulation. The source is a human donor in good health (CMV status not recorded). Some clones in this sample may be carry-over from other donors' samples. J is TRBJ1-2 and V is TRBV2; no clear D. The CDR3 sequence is CASSESSDGYTF. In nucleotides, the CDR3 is TGTGCCAGCAGTGAATCGTCCGATGGCTACACCTTC.